This T cell receptor (beta chain) was observed in a study of control samples from healthy donors and cancer patients. Profiling relied on immunoSEQ multiplex PCR, and the TCRdb table lists in-frame clones only, not all of them. The repertoire holds more than 110,000 clones, with roughly nine tenths as singletons. Worth noting for this clone: At the DNA level, this CDR3 is encoded by other sequences in the same sample as well.

From germline, CDR1 is MDHEN and CDR2 SYDVKM. The CDR3 extends over 13 amino acids. The V gene lost 1 base and the J gene lost 5 bases, with 8 bases spanning the gap. This sequence was found in a young woman in good health. The chain joins TRBV28 to TRBJ1-1; tentatively, D is TRBD1 (5 bases). Input material: blood. As DNA, the CDR3 is TGTGCCAGCAGTTTATTCCGGGGGACTGAAGCTTTCTTT. Protein product: CASSLFRGTEAFF.